This T cell receptor (beta chain) was captured in a study of blood T cells in healthy people across ages. Sample-barcoded 5' priming and a J-beta primer mix drove a second PCR of 7 to 11 cycles. TCRdb called the 5' RACE reads again in MiXCR, with one record for every CDR3 protein. In the table there are about 760,000 distinct CDR3 sequences, just under 25% of which are singletons. With V trimmed by 8 bases and J by 2 bases, 4 bases remained unmatched. Germline V gene data show CDR1 as SGHTA and CDR2 as FQGTGA. CDR3 length: 13 residues. This clonotype occurred a few times. The same sample was also used in a study of T cells of mothers and their children.

The chain combines TRBV7-3 with TRBJ2-3; the match to TRBD2 covers 7 bases. This clonotype was obtained from a boy between 10 and 17 years old in good health. What was sequenced was blood. DNA for the CDR3: TGTGCCAGCGGGGGGGGAACCACAGATACGCAGTATTTT. It yields the protein CASGGGTTDTQYF.